The text below deals with one T cell receptor (beta chain). Looked up from germline, CDR1 is LNHDA and CDR2 is SQIVND (reference sequence). This CDR3 contains 18 residues. V gave up 10 bases and J gave up 0 bases; unmatched junction bases: 15. This entry belongs to a study of blood T cell repertoires in COVID-19. Overall study: Sites across the United States, Italy and Spain contributed samples from acute and convalescent COVID-19.

In the original workflow: Researchers report that nucleated cell counts were estimated from reference gene primer amplification. Assay used: immunoSEQ multiplex PCR; TCRdb lists only in-frame clones, some missing. That table furnishes V, J and clone size, whereas the DNA furnished D and trimming. The sample shows about 74,000 clones, more than 90% of them seen only once. This sequence was found in a human donor in a cohort sampled during active COVID-19. Sequenced: peripheral blood. The chain links TRBV19 to TRBJ2-7; TRBD2 matches 13 bases. The CDR3 sequence: CATRTSGSAILGSYEQYF. CDR3 DNA: TGTGCCACTCGGACTAGCGGGAGTGCAATATTGGGCTCCTACGAGCAGTACTTC.